This TCR beta chain was recovered during a study of cytomegalovirus exposure and HLA in healthy donors. General study results and limits: Later work found most CMV-associated TCR beta chains apparently HLA-restricted. Both high specificity and high sensitivity reportedly marked the classifier's diagnosis of cytomegalovirus status.

Germline loops: CDR1 SGHAT, CDR2 FQNNGV. The ends lost 1 base at V and 4 bases at J; junction bases unmatched: 2. The CDR3 contains 14 residues. With 60 Vbeta and 13 Jbeta primers, the PCR was carried out. This table comes from immunoSEQ multiplex PCR, and its TCRdb copy is limited to in-frame clones, with some not included. The repertoire consists of some 140,000 clones, with roughly 80% occurring once and the leading ten covering about 4%. As regards this clone: Its antigen is unknown.

The rearrangement uses TRBV11-2 and TRBJ1-1; 8 nucleotides line up with TRBD1. Sequences were obtained from PBMCs. The receptor was derived from a middle-aged woman in good health and CMV-seronegative. The CDR3 DNA reads TGTGCCAGCAGCTTAGCAGGGGGCCGCACTGAAGCTTTCTTT. It specifies CASSLAGGRTEAFF.